This T cell receptor (beta chain) was captured by sequencing in a study of CD8 T cells in ankylosing spondylitis. Points from the study as a whole: In ankylosing spondylitis blood, a motif of roughly eight highly homologous TCR beta variants appeared characteristic.

TCRdb reanalysed the 5' RACE reads using MiXCR and keeps one entry per CDR3 protein. The sample comprises roughly 120,000 distinct CDR3 sequences, roughly 15% of which are singletons, and almost 3% rests with the top ten. This clonotype was recorded a few times. Its antigen is not identified. CDR1 is SGHRS and CDR2 is YFSETQ in the germline V gene. Trimming shortened V by 0 bases and J by 4 bases, and 12 bases separated the two germline ends. The CDR3 has 15 amino acids. The rearrangement links TRBV5-1 to TRBJ2-3; TRBD1 might be the D (5 bases). Sequences were obtained from blood, either unsorted or a sorted T cell fraction (not recorded which). This TCR was sampled from a female donor with ankylosing spondylitis or in good health (not recorded which). The CDR3 here is CASSLGNTGPDTQYF. The CDR3 nucleotides read TGCGCCAGCAGCTTGGGGAACACAGGTCCAGATACGCAGTATTTT.